A single sample is the source of the 2 T cell receptor beta chains below, sequenced in a study of T cells after yellow fever vaccination. Each CDR3 protein gets one entry after TCRdb re-called the 5' RACE reads with MiXCR. Here the sample spans approximately 580,000 distinct CDR3 sequences, about 15% being singletons. The sequences come from PBMCs, collected 5 days after the first yellow fever vaccination. These receptor sequences come from a man younger than 35 who received the YFV17D yellow fever vaccine.

The V gene is TRBV5-1, the J gene TRBJ2-7, with 8 bases aligning to TRBD2. V gave up 0 bases and J gave up 4 bases; unmatched junction bases: 6. CDR1 and CDR2 from the germline V gene are SGHRS and YFSETQ. The CDR3 contains 15 residues. This chain's CDR3 is CASSLGVGGGYEQYV. Here the CDR3 DNA reads TGCGCCAGCAGCTTGGGGGTCGGCGGGGGGTACGAGCAGTACGTC.

J is TRBJ2-5 and V is TRBV20-1, with 7 positions matching TRBD2. Germline V gene lookup returns CDR1 DFQATT and CDR2 SNEGSKA (reference sequence). V dropped 0 bases and J dropped 2; count of bases not matched to a gene: 9. CDR3 length equals 16 residues. The CDR3 DNA is TGCAGTGCTAGAGATTTAGGGGCGGGGGTACAAGAGACCCAGTACTTC. It encodes CSARDLGAGVQETQYF.